The text below deals with one TCR beta chain. The sample originates from a study of blood T cell repertoires in COVID-19. Whole-study context: From T cells, B-cell-depleted T cells, or PBMCs came the material, which was cDNA or gDNA.

In the study's own analysis: Scientists estimated how many nucleated cells there were by amplifying reference gene primers. Method: immunoSEQ multiplex PCR; TCRdb's copy keeps in-frame clones and lacks some. That table furnishes V, J and clone size, whereas the DNA furnished D and trimming. The sample yields roughly 250,000 clones, 80% to 90% seen once. The source material was peripheral blood. The TCR comes from a woman aged 50 to 60 with acute or convalescent COVID-19.

The CDR3 loop is CASSPQTGVNQPQHF. The CDR3 DNA reads as TGTGCCAGCAGTCCACAGACAGGGGTCAATCAGCCCCAGCATTTT. The gene calls are TRBV27 and TRBJ1-5; 8 bases are shared with TRBD1. CDR1 MNHEY and CDR2 SMNVEV come from the germline V gene (reference sequence). V lost 5 bases, J lost 3 bases, and 6 bases stayed unmatched. This CDR3 has 15 amino acids.